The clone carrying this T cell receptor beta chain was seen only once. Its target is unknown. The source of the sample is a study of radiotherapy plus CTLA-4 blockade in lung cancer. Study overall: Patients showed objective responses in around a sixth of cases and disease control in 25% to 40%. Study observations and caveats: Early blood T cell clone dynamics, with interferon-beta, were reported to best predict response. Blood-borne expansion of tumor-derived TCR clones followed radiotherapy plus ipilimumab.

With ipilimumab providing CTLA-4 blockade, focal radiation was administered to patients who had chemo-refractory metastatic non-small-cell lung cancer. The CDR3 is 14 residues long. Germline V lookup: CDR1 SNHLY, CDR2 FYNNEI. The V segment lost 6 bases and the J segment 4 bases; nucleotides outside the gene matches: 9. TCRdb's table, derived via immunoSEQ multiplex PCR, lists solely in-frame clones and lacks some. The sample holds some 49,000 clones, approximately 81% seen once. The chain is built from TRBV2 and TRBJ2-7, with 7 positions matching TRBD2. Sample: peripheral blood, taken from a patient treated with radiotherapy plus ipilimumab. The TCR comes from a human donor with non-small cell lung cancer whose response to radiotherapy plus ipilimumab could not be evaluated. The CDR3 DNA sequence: TGTGCCAGCAGCTCTAGCGGAGCTCGTTACGAGCAGTACTTC. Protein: CASSSSGARYEQYF.